This is a list of T cell receptor beta chains from one sample in a study of cytomegalovirus exposure and HLA in healthy donors. Repertoires were generated with immunoSEQ multiplex PCR, while TCRdb's copy carries only in-frame clones and drops some. The data hold about 220,000 clones, with around nine tenths observed a single time. Specimen: PBMCs. These receptors were collected from a woman aged 18-29 years in good health and CMV-seronegative. Each CDR3 is given with its conserved first and last residue. The order of the fields is clone size, D gene, V gene, J gene, CDR3 DNA, CDR3 protein. D genes are given only for firm matches. The size of a clone is reported for some rows only, either as once, few or many, or as a class for expanded clones.

clone size: -
D gene: -
V gene: TRBV20-1
J gene: TRBJ2-1
CDR3 DNA: TGCAGTGCTAGACGAGCGTTCGAACTGTTCTTC
CDR3 protein: CSARRAFELFF

clone size: few
D gene: -
V gene: TRBV6-5
J gene: TRBJ2-7
CDR3 DNA: TGTGCCAGCAGCCGAATCCAGGGCCACGAGCAGTACTTC
CDR3 protein: CASSRIQGHEQYF

clone size: -
D gene: -
V gene: TRBV5-6
J gene: TRBJ2-5
CDR3 DNA: TGTGCCAGCAGCTTCTCCATCGGGGAGACCCAGTACTTC
CDR3 protein: CASSFSIGETQYF

clone size: -
D gene: -
V gene: TRBV28
J gene: TRBJ2-7
CDR3 DNA: TGTGCCAGCAGTCTGGGACTGGACAATGAGCAGTACTTC
CDR3 protein: CASSLGLDNEQYF

clone size: -
D gene: -
V gene: TRBV9
J gene: TRBJ2-5
CDR3 DNA: TGTGCCAGCAGCGTAAATGCTTTTGGCGGAGAGACCCAGTACTTC
CDR3 protein: CASSVNAFGGETQYF

clone size: -
D gene: -
V gene: TRBV18
J gene: TRBJ1-1
CDR3 DNA: TGTGCCAGCTCACCACCGGCGGGGGCGACTGAAGCTTTCTTT
CDR3 protein: CASSPPAGATEAFF

clone size: -
D gene: TRBD2
V gene: TRBV5-1
J gene: TRBJ2-7
CDR3 DNA: TGCGCCAGCAGCCAGGGACTAGCGGGAGGATTGACCTCCTACGAGCAGTACTTC
CDR3 protein: CASSQGLAGGLTSYEQYF

clone size: -
D gene: TRBD1
V gene: TRBV28
J gene: TRBJ2-1
CDR3 DNA: TGTGCCAGCAGTTTCGTCGGACAGGGCTACAATGAGCAGTTCTTC
CDR3 protein: CASSFVGQGYNEQFF

clone size: -
D gene: TRBD2
V gene: TRBV5-1
J gene: TRBJ2-4
CDR3 DNA: TGCGCCAGCAGCCCGGGACTAGCGGACAAAAACATTCAGTACTTC
CDR3 protein: CASSPGLADKNIQYF

clone size: -
D gene: -
V gene: TRBV6-5
J gene: TRBJ1-1
CDR3 DNA: TGTGCCAGCAGTCCGCGAGGACTCGCCCCGGGGGGAACTTTCTTT
CDR3 protein: CASSPRGLAPGGTFF

clone size: -
D gene: -
V gene: TRBV7-9
J gene: TRBJ1-1
CDR3 DNA: TGTGCCAGCAGCCCCGGGGGAATGAACACTGAAGCTTTCTTT
CDR3 protein: CASSPGGMNTEAFF

clone size: once
D gene: -
V gene: TRBV5-1
J gene: TRBJ2-7
CDR3 DNA: TGCGCCAGCAGCTTAGCCTTATTCTACGAGCAGTACTTC
CDR3 protein: CASSLALFYEQYF

clone size: -
D gene: -
V gene: TRBV6-6
J gene: TRBJ2-3
CDR3 DNA: TGTGCCAGCTTACTAGCTAGCACAGATACGCAGTATTTT
CDR3 protein: CASLLASTDTQYF

clone size: -
D gene: -
V gene: TRBV7-9
J gene: TRBJ2-7
CDR3 DNA: TGTGCCAGCAGCCGCAGCGGAGGCGGGGACGAGCAGTACTTC
CDR3 protein: CASSRSGGGDEQYF

clone size: -
D gene: -
V gene: TRBV28
J gene: TRBJ2-7
CDR3 DNA: TGTGCCAGCAGTACCTACAAGCGGCCCTCCTACGAGCAGTACTTC
CDR3 protein: CASSTYKRPSYEQYF

clone size: -
D gene: -
V gene: TRBV7-9
J gene: TRBJ2-1
CDR3 DNA: TGTGCCAGCAGCTTAGACGGAATCGGAGGACGTAATGAGCAGTTCTTC
CDR3 protein: CASSLDGIGGRNEQFF

clone size: few
D gene: TRBD2
V gene: TRBV19
J gene: TRBJ2-2
CDR3 DNA: TGTGCCAGTAGTATAGGGCTAGCGGGACTCGGGGAGCTGTTTTTT
CDR3 protein: CASSIGLAGLGELFF

clone size: -
D gene: -
V gene: TRBV7-9
J gene: TRBJ1-4
CDR3 DNA: TGTGCCAGCAGCTCCGACAGGAGGATTGGCGAAAAACTGTTTTTT
CDR3 protein: CASSSDRRIGEKLFF

clone size: -
D gene: TRBD2
V gene: TRBV7-9
J gene: TRBJ2-5
CDR3 DNA: TGTGCCAGCAGCTCACTAGCGCCCCAAGAGACCCAGTACTTC
CDR3 protein: CASSSLAPQETQYF

clone size: few
D gene: TRBD1
V gene: TRBV6-1
J gene: TRBJ1-2
CDR3 DNA: TGTGCCAGCAATACAGGGGCTAACTATGGCTACACCTTC
CDR3 protein: CASNTGANYGYTF

clone size: -
D gene: TRBD1
V gene: TRBV7-7
J gene: TRBJ2-2
CDR3 DNA: TGTGCCAGCACCGAAGGGACAGGGCACACCGGGGAGCTGTTTTTT
CDR3 protein: CASTEGTGHTGELFF

clone size: -
D gene: TRBD1
V gene: TRBV4-1
J gene: TRBJ1-1
CDR3 DNA: TGCGCCAGCAGCCAACAGGGACAGGGGAGGGCTGAAGCTTTCTTT
CDR3 protein: CASSQQGQGRAEAFF

clone size: -
D gene: -
V gene: TRBV6-1
J gene: TRBJ2-6
CDR3 DNA: TGTGCCAGCGAGGCCTCTGGGGCCAACGTCCTGACTTTC
CDR3 protein: CASEASGANVLTF

clone size: -
D gene: -
V gene: TRBV18
J gene: TRBJ1-1
CDR3 DNA: TGTGCCAGCTCACCAGTGGCAGGGAATATGGAAGCTTTCTTT
CDR3 protein: CASSPVAGNMEAFF

clone size: -
D gene: -
V gene: TRBV5-4
J gene: TRBJ2-7
CDR3 DNA: TGTGCCAGCAGCTTGGCTGAGGACGAGCAGTACTTC
CDR3 protein: CASSLAEDEQYF

clone size: -
D gene: -
V gene: TRBV5-8
J gene: TRBJ1-4
CDR3 DNA: TGTGCCAGCAGCCCCATTGGAGGGACGGAACTGTTTTTT
CDR3 protein: CASSPIGGTELFF

clone size: -
D gene: TRBD1
V gene: TRBV9
J gene: TRBJ1-2
CDR3 DNA: TGTGCCAGCAGCCAAGGGAACAGGGGAGTTAACTATGGCTACACCTTC
CDR3 protein: CASSQGNRGVNYGYTF

clone size: -
D gene: TRBD2
V gene: TRBV7-8
J gene: TRBJ2-7
CDR3 DNA: TGTGCCAGCAGCTTACGGACTAGCTTGGACGAGCAGTACTTC
CDR3 protein: CASSLRTSLDEQYF

clone size: -
D gene: -
V gene: TRBV6-6
J gene: TRBJ2-5
CDR3 DNA: TGTGCCAGCAGTTACTCGCGACAACAAGAGACCCAGTACTTC
CDR3 protein: CASSYSRQQETQYF

clone size: -
D gene: -
V gene: TRBV7-2
J gene: TRBJ2-7
CDR3 DNA: TGTGCCAGCAGCAAAACCACGACAGTCTACGAGCAGTACTTC
CDR3 protein: CASSKTTTVYEQYF

clone size: once
D gene: TRBD2
V gene: TRBV2
J gene: TRBJ2-1
CDR3 DNA: TGTGCCAGCAGGATAGGACTAGCGGGAGGGTACAATGAGCAGTTCTTC
CDR3 protein: CASRIGLAGGYNEQFF

clone size: -
D gene: TRBD1
V gene: TRBV28
J gene: TRBJ1-5
CDR3 DNA: TGTGCCAGCAGTCCCCTAGGACAGGGAAGCAATCAGCCCCAGCATTTT
CDR3 protein: CASSPLGQGSNQPQHF

clone size: -
D gene: TRBD2
V gene: TRBV5-1
J gene: TRBJ2-1
CDR3 DNA: TGCGCCAGCTTGCTAGCGGGAGGGCCGAAGGGAGATGAGCAGTTCTTC
CDR3 protein: CASLLAGGPKGDEQFF

clone size: -
D gene: -
V gene: TRBV9
J gene: TRBJ2-7
CDR3 DNA: TGTGCCAGCAGCGCACTTTCTAGTGACGAGCAGTACTTC
CDR3 protein: CASSALSSDEQYF

clone size: -
D gene: TRBD2
V gene: TRBV9
J gene: TRBJ2-1
CDR3 DNA: TGTGCCAGCAGCTTCATGACTAGCGAGGGTTACAATGAGCAGTTCTTC
CDR3 protein: CASSFMTSEGYNEQFF

clone size: -
D gene: -
V gene: TRBV7-8
J gene: TRBJ2-2
CDR3 DNA: TGTGCCAGCAGCTTTCCCCTGGCGGGAGAACAGGGCACCGGGGAGCTGTTTTTT
CDR3 protein: CASSFPLAGEQGTGELFF

clone size: -
D gene: TRBD2
V gene: TRBV6-1
J gene: TRBJ2-3
CDR3 DNA: TGTGCCACCAGTGAATTGATCTGGACTAGCGGTAAAAGCACAGATACGCAGTATTTT
CDR3 protein: CATSELIWTSGKSTDTQYF

clone size: -
D gene: -
V gene: TRBV30
J gene: TRBJ2-3
CDR3 DNA: TGTGCCTGGAGTTCCGCGGATGGGGGCGTGTGGGGAGATACGCAGTATTTT
CDR3 protein: CAWSSADGGVWGDTQYF

clone size: once
D gene: TRBD2
V gene: TRBV7-9
J gene: TRBJ2-7
CDR3 DNA: TGTGCCAGCAGCTCGGGACTAGCGGGACTCGCCTACGAGCAGTACTTC
CDR3 protein: CASSSGLAGLAYEQYF

clone size: -
D gene: -
V gene: TRBV28
J gene: TRBJ2-1
CDR3 DNA: TGTGCCAGCAGGGCCGGGTTGCTTTTGAATGAGCAGTTCTTC
CDR3 protein: CASRAGLLLNEQFF

clone size: once
D gene: TRBD1
V gene: TRBV5-1
J gene: TRBJ1-6
CDR3 DNA: TGCGCCAGCAGCTGCGGACAGGGTTGTTCACCCCTCCACTTT
CDR3 protein: CASSCGQGCSPLHF

clone size: -
D gene: -
V gene: TRBV5-5
J gene: TRBJ1-2
CDR3 DNA: TGTGCCAGCAGCTTGGAAGGCAGGGAGGGGTCCAACTATGGCTACACCTTC
CDR3 protein: CASSLEGREGSNYGYTF

clone size: -
D gene: TRBD2
V gene: TRBV30
J gene: TRBJ2-1
CDR3 DNA: TGTGCCTGGAAAAGCGGGAGCTCCTACAATGAGCAGTTCTTC
CDR3 protein: CAWKSGSSYNEQFF

clone size: -
D gene: TRBD2
V gene: TRBV5-1
J gene: TRBJ2-7
CDR3 DNA: TGCGCCAGCAGCTTGGTGTCTAGCGGGCCTTCCTACGAGCAGTACTTC
CDR3 protein: CASSLVSSGPSYEQYF

clone size: -
D gene: -
V gene: TRBV6-1
J gene: TRBJ1-1
CDR3 DNA: TGTGCCAGCAGTGAAGCAGCAGGGTCAACCACTGAAGCTTTCTTT
CDR3 protein: CASSEAAGSTTEAFF

clone size: -
D gene: -
V gene: TRBV27
J gene: TRBJ2-5
CDR3 DNA: TGTGCCAGCAGTCCCCATTCTGGAGGGTTGCAGGAGACCCAGTACTTC
CDR3 protein: CASSPHSGGLQETQYF

clone size: -
D gene: -
V gene: TRBV7-2
J gene: TRBJ1-1
CDR3 DNA: TGTGCCAGCAGCTTAGACCTAAACACTGAAGCTTTCTTT
CDR3 protein: CASSLDLNTEAFF

clone size: -
D gene: TRBD2
V gene: TRBV6-5
J gene: TRBJ2-7
CDR3 DNA: TGTGCCAGCGAAATGGGACTAGCATTCGAGCAGTACTTC
CDR3 protein: CASEMGLAFEQYF

clone size: -
D gene: -
V gene: TRBV11-2
J gene: TRBJ1-1
CDR3 DNA: TGTGCCAGCAGAGGAGGGGTGAACACTGAAGCTTTCTTT
CDR3 protein: CASRGGVNTEAFF

clone size: -
D gene: -
V gene: TRBV6-5
J gene: TRBJ1-1
CDR3 DNA: TGTGCCAGCAGTTACTCATGGGGGGACACTGAAGCTTTCTTT
CDR3 protein: CASSYSWGDTEAFF

clone size: few
D gene: TRBD1
V gene: TRBV11-2
J gene: TRBJ2-7
CDR3 DNA: TGTGCCAGCAGCTCCAGGACAGGGGGCTCCGAGCAGTACTTC
CDR3 protein: CASSSRTGGSEQYF

clone size: -
D gene: -
V gene: TRBV27
J gene: TRBJ2-7
CDR3 DNA: TGTGCCAGCAGGGGGAGCTCCTACGAGCAGTACTTC
CDR3 protein: CASRGSSYEQYF

clone size: -
D gene: -
V gene: TRBV11-1
J gene: TRBJ2-3
CDR3 DNA: TGTGCCAGCAGCCCCCGCAGGGTTCCAGATACGCAGTATTTT
CDR3 protein: CASSPRRVPDTQYF

clone size: -
D gene: TRBD1
V gene: TRBV25-1
J gene: TRBJ1-1
CDR3 DNA: TGTGCCAGCAGTAACCAGGCGCACAGGGGGCGAGTAGCTGAAGCTTTCTTT
CDR3 protein: CASSNQAHRGRVAEAFF